These T cell receptor beta chains were read from a single sample in a study of blood T cell repertoires in COVID-19. Here immunoSEQ multiplex PCR was the method, and the copy in TCRdb shows in-frame clones only, minus some. The sample lists about 220,000 clones, over 75% occurring once. Sequencing was done on a sample of peripheral blood. These receptors all stem from a human donor in a cohort sampled during active COVID-19. The CDR3 runs from the conserved cysteine through the conserved F or W. D genes are given only for firm matches. The size of a clone is reported for some rows only, either as once, few or many, or as a class for expanded clones.

j_call d_call clone_size v_call cdr3_nt cdr3_aa
TRBJ2-3 TRBD2 once TRBV2 TGTGCCAGCAGTGCGCTAGCGGTAGATACGCAGTATTTT CASSALAVDTQYF
TRBJ2-1 TRBD2 - TRBV24-1 TGTGCCACCAGTGATCCAAGGACTAGCGCGCTCAATGAGCAGTTCTTC CATSDPRTSALNEQFF
TRBJ1-3 - - TRBV9 TGTGCCAGCAGCCCCGGGCGGGGGGGCGAAAACACCATATATTTT CASSPGRGGENTIYF
TRBJ1-5 - - TRBV27 TGTGCCAGCAGTTCCAAGGGGGGGTATAGCAATCAGCCCCAGCATTTT CASSSKGGYSNQPQHF
TRBJ1-3 - - TRBV30 TGTGCCTGGAGTGTTTCGGGAGCGACGTGGAACACCATATATTTT CAWSVSGATWNTIYF
TRBJ2-7 - - TRBV5-1 TGCGCCAGCAGCTTGTTTCGGGGCGAGCAGTACTTC CASSLFRGEQYF
TRBJ1-2 - - TRBV9 TGTGCCAGCAGCGTAGCGAGCCAGGGGTTTGGCTACACCTTC CASSVASQGFGYTF
TRBJ2-6 - - TRBV5-1 TGCGCCAGCACACCCCTAGGGGCCAACGTCCTGACTTTC CASTPLGANVLTF
TRBJ2-1 - - TRBV18 TGTGCCAGCTCACCACCGGGGCCAGAAGTTTACAATGAGCAGTTCTTC CASSPPGPEVYNEQFF
TRBJ1-2 TRBD1 - TRBV5-5 TGTGCCAGCAGCTTGGATTGGGACAGGGCCCAGGGAAACACCTTC CASSLDWDRAQGNTF
TRBJ1-5 TRBD1 - TRBV7-9 TGTGCCAGCAGCTCGACAGGGAGTCAGCCCCAGCATTTT CASSSTGSQPQHF
TRBJ1-5 - - TRBV28 TGTGCCAGCAGTTTATATCCCACAGGTACTAGCAATCAGCCCCAGCATTTT CASSLYPTGTSNQPQHF
TRBJ2-3 TRBD2 - TRBV11-2 TGTGCCAGCAGCTTAACTCCAGCGGGAAACACAGATACGCAGTATTTT CASSLTPAGNTDTQYF
TRBJ1-2 - - TRBV29-1 TGCAGCGTTGCGGGAGGCCCGTGGGGCTACACCTTC CSVAGGPWGYTF
TRBJ1-2 - - TRBV5-4 TGTGCCAGCAGCTTGGGTCGGGAGGGGGACTATGGCTACACCTTC CASSLGREGDYGYTF
TRBJ1-5 - - TRBV4-1 TGCGCCAGCAGCCAAGCCGTGGGGGGGGCGGGTCAGCCCCAGCATTTT CASSQAVGGAGQPQHF